This T cell receptor (beta chain) was sequenced for a study of blood T cell repertoires in COVID-19 (dated by TCRdb to 2018 to 2021). Context from the whole study: The collaborator samples originated in the United States, Italy and Spain and spanned the acute and convalescent phases of COVID-19. The material from the prospective study consisted of cDNA or gDNA derived from T cells, B-cell-depleted T cells, or PBMCs. Deeply sampled blood TCRbeta repertoires from subjects exposed to, actively infected with, or recovered from COVID-19 were included in the dataset. The repertoires were released in a freely available public database meant as a resource for research on the immune response to SARS-CoV-2. The samples were drawn from the first 160 participants of the ongoing ImmuneRACE study and from 1,254 subjects provided by 6 global collaborators. A de-identified subject ID, COVID-19 status, age in years and sex were almost always included in the sample metadata. Where available, HLA class I and class II types were taken from metadata supplied by the sample provider and were not determined by assay-based typing. General conclusions and limits of the study: The amount of clinical and demographic metadata varied by source and participant and was provided uncurated.

Comments on this clone: Its antigen remains undetermined. It has no much larger one-base neighbor in the sample; base qualities were not kept.

The immunoSEQ Assay, a bias-controlled multiplex PCR, was used to amplify TCRbeta CDR3 regions from genomic DNA. As for the authors' bioinformatics: Nucleated cell counts per sample were estimated from amplification of reference gene primers within the assay. To quantify the absolute abundance of each unique TCRbeta CDR3 rearrangement, sequence reads were collapsed and filtered. For each sample, productive Simpson clonality was calculated as the square root of Simpson's diversity index across productive rearrangements. Imported from immuneACCESS, the table was reduced by TCRdb to in-frame sequences with V and J called. These copies leave out some clones; in studies compared against another copy, an unresolved V gene accounts for under half, and the cause of the remainder is not known. That table supplies the V and J calls and clone size; D and trimming were determined from the DNA. This sample lists approximately 140,000 clones; approximately 82% were detected once. The ten largest make up about 9.6% of the sample.

Collaborating institutions collected whole blood in K2EDTA tubes following their own protocols. For TCRbeta analysis, collaborators shipped samples in one of three forms: frozen whole blood, isolated PBMCs, or DNA extracted from either of those sample types. From the germline V gene, CDR1 is SGHRS and CDR2 is YFSETQ. Spanning cysteine to phenylalanine, the CDR3 consists of 18 amino acids. The CDR3 DNA has 54 bases and is translated from base 1. Trimmed from V: 3 bases; trimmed from J: 4 bases; junction bases lacking a gene match: 10. The TCR comes from a man aged 35-49 years with active or convalescent COVID-19. The chain is assembled from TRBV5-1 and TRBJ2-3; 14 middle bases align to TRBD2. Input material: peripheral blood. In nucleotide form, the sequence is TGCGCCAGCAGCTCTGGACTAGCGGGGGGCGGAGTGGCAGATACGCAGTATTTT. Its coded protein is CASSSGLAGGGVADTQYF.